Shown below are 12 T cell receptor beta chains from a single sample sequenced in a study of vaccination and CD4 T cells after COVID-19. An Oncomine TCR Beta short-read assay was used to sequence the DNA from cultured CD4+ T cells. TCRdb re-analysed the PCR reads in MiXCR, keeping a single row per CDR3 protein. The repertoire holds roughly 15,000 distinct CDR3 sequences, with 51% as singletons. No cognate antigen is known for these TCRs. The treatment: roughly 10-day PBMC culture with coronavirus spike peptide pools or control peptides (ViraFEST assay). The specimen sequenced was CD4+ T cells from blood, cultured in vitro. Receptor source: a human donor who had recovered from COVID-19.

This clonotype was detected only once. The V gene is TRBV4-2, the J gene TRBJ2-5; D is undetermined. V gave up 0 bases and J gave up 3 bases, with 11 bases separating them. The V gene's germline CDR1 is LGHNA and CDR2 YNFKEQ. The CDR3 is 15 residues long. CDR3 amino acids: CASSQDDRGKETQYF. The CDR3 DNA sequence: TGTGCCAGCAGCCAAGATGATAGAGGTAAAGAGACCCAGTACTTC.

The chain employs TRBV20-1 and TRBJ2-1; 11 nucleotides match TRBD2. Germline V gene data show CDR1 as DFQATT and CDR2 as SNEGSKA (reference sequence). This CDR3 is 18 amino acids long. With V trimmed by 0 bases and J by 4 bases, 11 bases remained unmatched. The CDR3 region has the DNA TGCAGTGCTAGAGATCTACGGTCTAGCGGGAGGAATTACAATGAGCAGTTCTTC. It yields the protein CSARDLRSSGRNYNEQFF.

The chain is built from TRBV11-2 and TRBJ1-1; D unclear. Per the germline V gene, CDR1 is SGHAT and CDR2 is FQNNGV. This CDR3 comprises 14 residues. Trimming took 3 bases from V and 3 from J, leaving 11 bases between them. The DNA of the CDR3 is TGTGCCAGCAGCTTCCCGAGTCGGGACACTGAAGCTTTCTTT. The encoded protein is CASSFPSRDTEAFF. Drawing the rest from reference TRBV11-2 and TRBJ1-1, the complete variable domain is EAGVAQSPRYKIIEKRQSVAFWCNPISGHATLYWYQQILGQGPKLLIQFQNNGVVDDSQLPKDRFSAERLKGVDSTLKIQPAKLEDSAVYLCASSFPSRDTEAFFGQGTRLTVV.

This clonotype was seen only a few times. This chain joins TRBV2 and TRBJ1-2; D ambiguous. V was pared by 2 bases and J by 5 bases, with 6 bases between. Germline V CDR1 and CDR2: SNHLY, FYNNEI. The CDR3 is made up of 12 amino acids. CDR3 loop: CASSERTYGYTF. Written as DNA, the CDR3 is TGTGCCAGCAGTGAAAGAACTTATGGCTACACCTTC.

The chain joins TRBV6-4 to TRBJ2-7; 8 positions match TRBD1. The germline V gene has CDR1 MRHNA and CDR2 SNTAGT. CDR3 length: 15 residues. The V segment lost 0 bases and the J segment 5 bases; nucleotides outside the gene matches: 6. CDR3 residues: CASSDSMDRDDEQYF. The CDR3 nucleotides are TGTGCCAGCAGTGACTCGATGGACAGGGACGACGAGCAGTACTTC.

This chain uses TRBV7-2 with TRBJ1-1; 7 bases are shared with TRBD1. With 3 bases clipped from V and 4 bases from J, the junction kept 11 bases outside the gene matches. This CDR3 has 16 amino acids. The germline V gene has CDR1 SGHTA and CDR2 FQGNSA. The CDR3, as DNA: TGTGCCAGCAGCTTGCCCGTCGGGCAGGGGGGCACTGAAGCTTTCTTT. Encoded protein: CASSLPVGQGGTEAFF.

This clonotype was seen more than once but under ten times. V is TRBV20-1 and J is TRBJ1-5; D remains ambiguous. In germline, CDR1 is DFQATT, CDR2 SNEGSKA (reference sequence). V gave up 3 bases and J gave up 6 bases, with 12 bases separating them. This CDR3 spans 13 amino acids. The chain's CDR3 is CSASPSARQPQHF. Written as DNA, the CDR3 is TGCAGTGCTAGCCCCTCGGCCCGTCAGCCCCAGCATTTT.

The J gene is TRBJ1-1, the V gene TRBV29-1, with D unclear. CDR3 length: 13 residues. Trimming took off 0 bases at V and 6 bases at J, with 11 bases between the two ends. CDR1 and CDR2 (germline): SQVTM, ANQGSEA. The CDR3: CSVEDLAGPEAFF. The CDR3 nucleotides are TGCAGCGTTGAAGATCTTGCGGGCCCTGAAGCTTTCTTT.

This clonotype appeared once. This chain connects TRBV9 to TRBJ1-6, with D uncertain. This CDR3 region has 14 residues. CDR1 is SGDLS and CDR2 is YYNGEE in the germline V gene. V lost 2 bases and J 9 bases, leaving 12 bases between the germline ends. The CDR3 is CASSVKHGVSPLHF. The CDR3 DNA follows: TGTGCCAGCAGCGTCAAGCACGGGGTTTCACCCCTCCACTTT.

The V gene is TRBV7-2, the J gene TRBJ1-1, with a weak D call TRBD1 (5 bases). Germline V gene lookup returns CDR1 SGHTA and CDR2 FQGNSA. The CDR3 covers 16 residues. V was clipped by 1 base and J by 8 bases, with 20 bases between them. The CDR3 nucleotides read TGTGCCAGCAGCTTAGGGGGGAGACCGGGAGGACGGGAAGCTTTCTTT. It is translated as CASSLGGRPGGREAFF.

This clonotype has just a few counts. The genes are TRBV7-9 and TRBJ2-4, with TRBD2 as a possible D gene (5 bases). The CDR3 extends over 14 amino acids. V dropped 4 bases and J dropped 6 bases, with 13 bases sitting between them. The germline V gene encodes CDR1 SEHNR and CDR2 FQNEAQ (reference sequence). The chain's CDR3 is CASSSDRDLNIQYF. The CDR3 region has the DNA TGTGCCAGCAGCTCTGACCGGGATTTAAACATTCAGTACTTC.

J is TRBJ2-3 and V is TRBV7-2; 9 bases are shared with TRBD1. The CDR3 contains 15 residues. The trim removed 3 bases at V and 3 bases at J, leaving 4 bases unmatched. Germline CDR1 is SGHTA and CDR2 is FQGNSA. The CDR3 sequence: CASSFYRGRTDTQYF. The CDR3 bases are TGTGCCAGCAGCTTTTACAGGGGGCGGACAGATACGCAGTATTTT.